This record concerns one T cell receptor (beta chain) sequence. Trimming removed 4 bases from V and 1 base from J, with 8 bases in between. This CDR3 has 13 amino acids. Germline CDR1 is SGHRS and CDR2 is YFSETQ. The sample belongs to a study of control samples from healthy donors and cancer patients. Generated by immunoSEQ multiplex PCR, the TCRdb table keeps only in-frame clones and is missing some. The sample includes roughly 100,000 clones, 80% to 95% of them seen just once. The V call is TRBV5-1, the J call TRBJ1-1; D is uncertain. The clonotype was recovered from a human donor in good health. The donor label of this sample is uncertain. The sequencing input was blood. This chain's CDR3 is CASSELGNTEAFF. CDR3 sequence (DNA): TGCGCCAGCAGCGAGCTGGGGAACACTGAAGCTTTCTTT.